Listed below are T cell receptor beta chains from one sample, sequenced in a study of vaccination effects on CD4 cells after COVID-19. Some clones are missing from TCRdb's copy, which holds only in-frame ones; the method was immunoSEQ multiplex PCR. The profile shows some 31,000 clones, 70% of them singletons. Their target antigens are unknown. The source material was CD4+ T cells from PBMCs cultured without peptide, sampled before COVID-19 vaccination. These TCRs come from a human donor who received a COVID-19 vaccine. Both conserved end residues are part of each CDR3. The D gene is left open where the match is weak. Size tells how often a clone was seen (once, few, many) or the class of an expanded clone, and some rows leave it out.

v_call: TRBV30
clone_size: NA
cdr3_length: 15
d_call: NA
j_call: TRBJ1-3
cdr3_nt: TGTGCCTGGAGTGTATGGGAGGATGCAAGAAACACCATATATTTT
cdr3_aa: CAWSVWEDARNTIYF

v_call: TRBV9
clone_size: NA
cdr3_length: 14
d_call: TRBD1
j_call: TRBJ2-7
cdr3_nt: TGTGCCAGCAGCCCCCGGGACAGGGAATACGAGCAGTACTTC
cdr3_aa: CASSPRDREYEQYF

v_call: TRBV27
clone_size: once
cdr3_length: 19
d_call: TRBD2
j_call: TRBJ2-3
cdr3_nt: TGTGCCAGCAGTTCGCGGGGGTTCGGGACTAGCGGGGGAGGAGATACGCAGTATTTT
cdr3_aa: CASSSRGFGTSGGGDTQYF

v_call: TRBV14
clone_size: NA
cdr3_length: 16
d_call: TRBD1
j_call: TRBJ1-6
cdr3_nt: TGTGCCAGCAGCCAGCCTACGGGACAGTATAATTCACCCCTCCACTTT
cdr3_aa: CASSQPTGQYNSPLHF

v_call: TRBV27
clone_size: NA
cdr3_length: 13
d_call: NA
j_call: TRBJ1-6
cdr3_nt: TGTGCCAGCGTGAGGAGCTATAATTCACCCCTCCACTTT
cdr3_aa: CASVRSYNSPLHF

v_call: TRBV27
clone_size: NA
cdr3_length: 17
d_call: NA
j_call: TRBJ2-5
cdr3_nt: TGTGCCAGCAGTTTGGGGATAACCCCAGCATCGCGGGAGACCCAGTACTTC
cdr3_aa: CASSLGITPASRETQYF

v_call: TRBV6-1
clone_size: NA
cdr3_length: 13
d_call: NA
j_call: TRBJ1-1
cdr3_nt: TGTGCCAGCAGTGACAACTTGAACACTGAAGCTTTCTTT
cdr3_aa: CASSDNLNTEAFF

v_call: TRBV5-4
clone_size: NA
cdr3_length: 15
d_call: TRBD1
j_call: TRBJ2-7
cdr3_nt: TGTGCCAGCAGCCGGTCCGACAGGGTGGGGTACGAGCAGTACTTC
cdr3_aa: CASSRSDRVGYEQYF

v_call: TRBV3-1/TRBV3-2
clone_size: NA
cdr3_length: 13
d_call: NA
j_call: TRBJ2-1
cdr3_nt: TGTGCCAGCAGCGGAACTATTTTGGATGAGCAGTTCTTC
cdr3_aa: CASSGTILDEQFF

v_call: TRBV7-2
clone_size: once
cdr3_length: 17
d_call: TRBD2
j_call: TRBJ2-5
cdr3_nt: TGTGCCAGCAGCTTAGTTCTTAGCGGGGGGGACCAAGAGACCCAGTACTTC
cdr3_aa: CASSLVLSGGDQETQYF

v_call: TRBV10-2
clone_size: NA
cdr3_length: 13
d_call: NA
j_call: TRBJ1-2
cdr3_nt: TGCGCCAGCAGTGACTCTCCGATCTATGGCTACACCTTC
cdr3_aa: CASSDSPIYGYTF

v_call: TRBV9
clone_size: NA
cdr3_length: 16
d_call: TRBD2
j_call: TRBJ2-5
cdr3_nt: TGTGCCAGCAGCGTAGGGCCTAGCGGGGGACAAGAGACCCAGTACTTC
cdr3_aa: CASSVGPSGGQETQYF

v_call: TRBV4-1
clone_size: NA
cdr3_length: 11
d_call: NA
j_call: TRBJ2-7
cdr3_nt: TGCGCCAGCAGCCAAGAGCGGAAGCAGTACTTC
cdr3_aa: CASSQERKQYF

v_call: TRBV27
clone_size: NA
cdr3_length: 16
d_call: NA
j_call: TRBJ2-7
cdr3_nt: TGTGCCAGCAGTTTGCGAGGAGGGTATGGTTCCTACGAGCAGTACTTC
cdr3_aa: CASSLRGGYGSYEQYF